Listed below are T cell receptor beta chains from one sample, sequenced in a study of shared clonotypes between healthy human individuals. This table comes from immunoSEQ multiplex PCR, and its TCRdb copy is limited to in-frame clones, with some not included. The table lists 490,000 or so clones, 79% of them singletons. Sequences were obtained from PBMCs. The receptors derive from a woman aged 40 to 50 in good health. Some clones in this sample may be carry-over from other donors' samples. Each CDR3 is given with its conserved first and last residue. Fields, in order: clone size, D gene, V gene, J gene, CDR3 protein, CDR3 DNA. D genes are given only for firm matches. Clone size is stated in some rows and not others, as once, few, many or a class when expanded.

>NA|TRBD2|TRBV11-2|TRBJ2-2
CASSLALAGGPTGELFF
TGTGCCAGCAGCTTAGCTCTAGCGGGAGGGCCTACCGGGGAGCTGTTTTTT
>few|TRBD1|TRBV16|TRBJ1-4
CASSQRQGAVEKLFF
TGTGCCAGCAGCCAGCGACAGGGGGCAGTGGAAAAACTGTTTTTT
>NA|TRBD1|TRBV7-2|TRBJ2-7
CASSLRYRGYEQYF
TGTGCCAGCAGCTTAAGGTACAGGGGTTACGAGCAGTACTTC
>NA|NA|TRBV28|TRBJ1-5
CATNSGGDGNQPQHF
TGTGCCACTAACTCGGGGGGGGATGGCAATCAGCCCCAGCATTTT
>NA|TRBD2|TRBV10-3|TRBJ2-1
CAISQLAGAYNEQFF
TGTGCCATCAGCCAACTAGCGGGAGCCTACAATGAGCAGTTCTTC
>many|NA|TRBV11-2|TRBJ2-7
CASSHGLRGEEQYF
TGTGCCAGCAGTCACGGACTACGTGGTGAGGAGCAGTACTTC
>NA|NA|TRBV19|TRBJ1-5
CASSIPGNQPQHF
TGTGCCAGTAGTATACCAGGGAATCAGCCCCAGCATTTT
>few|NA|TRBV7-2|TRBJ2-5
CASTLRREGETQYF
TGTGCCAGCACTCTCCGGCGGGAAGGAGAGACCCAGTACTTC
>once|NA|TRBV11-2|TRBJ2-5
CASSLVGETQYF
TGTGCCAGCAGCTTAGTGGGAGAGACCCAGTACTTC
>few|TRBD2|TRBV10-3|TRBJ2-4
CAIKAGGPESKNIQYF
TGTGCCATCAAAGCGGGAGGGCCTGAGTCCAAAAACATTCAGTACTTC
>NA|NA|TRBV7-8|TRBJ2-3
CASSLPHPLAGDTQYF
TGTGCCAGCAGCTTACCCCATCCGCTAGCTGGAGATACGCAGTATTTT
>NA|NA|TRBV9|TRBJ2-1
CASTRDLRDNEQFF
TGTGCCAGCACCCGGGACCTGCGAGACAATGAGCAGTTCTTC
>NA|TRBD2|TRBV19|TRBJ2-4
CASSEGLAKNIQYF
TGTGCCAGCTCCGAGGGACTAGCGAAAAACATTCAGTACTTC
>NA|TRBD2|TRBV7-2|TRBJ2-1
CASSPPGGVGNEQFF
TGTGCCAGCAGCCCCCCGGGAGGGGTCGGCAATGAGCAGTTCTTC
>few|NA|TRBV6-6|TRBJ1-1
CATTWGANTEAFF
TGTGCCACCACCTGGGGGGCGAACACTGAAGCTTTCTTT
>NA|TRBD2|TRBV4-2|TRBJ2-1
CASSLDGTSGYNEQFF
TGTGCCAGCAGCCTCGACGGGACTAGCGGATACAATGAGCAGTTCTTC
>NA|NA|TRBV18|TRBJ2-3
CASSPVGAGTDTQYF
TGTGCCAGCTCACCAGTGGGGGCGGGCACAGATACGCAGTATTTT